This passage covers 27 T cell receptor beta chains from one sample sequenced in a study of shared clonotypes between healthy human individuals. CD8 cells classed as naive were CD45RO-negative and positively selected for CCR7, excluding terminally differentiated effector memory CD45RA+ cells. TCRdb's table, derived via immunoSEQ multiplex PCR, lists solely in-frame clones and lacks some. Here the sample spans over 800,000 clones, 85% to 95% being singletons. The sample consisted of naive CD8+ T cells sorted from blood. Every receptor here comes from a man under 40 in good health.

V and J are TRBV2 and TRBJ2-7, with 8 positions matching TRBD2. The J segment lost 5 bases and the V segment lost 6 bases, leaving 12 bases of the junction unmatched. The CDR3 has 15 amino acids. CDR1 SNHLY and CDR2 FYNNEI come from the germline V gene. CDR3 residues: CASSAISGRIDEQYF. CDR3 sequence (DNA): TGTGCCAGCAGCGCTATAAGCGGGAGAATAGACGAGCAGTACTTC.

This chain links TRBV15 with TRBJ2-2, with a weak D call TRBD2 (6 bases). The CDR3 sequence is 16 residues long. In germline, CDR1 is LNHNV, CDR2 YYDKDF (reference sequence). V shed 3 bases and J shed 1 base, with 12 bases lying between them. The CDR3 reads CATSSSIAENTGELFF. The CDR3 DNA is TGTGCCACCAGCAGCTCCATAGCGGAGAACACCGGGGAGCTGTTTTTT.

The rearrangement uses TRBV9 and TRBJ2-3, with unresolved D. The CDR3 extends over 10 amino acids. The V end was cut by 5 bases, the J end by 6 bases, with 4 bases between. The germline V gene encodes CDR1 SGDLS and CDR2 YYNGEE. The CDR3 reads CASSPDTQYF. In DNA form, the CDR3 reads TGTGCCAGCAGTCCGGATACGCAGTATTTT.

This rearrangement joins TRBV4-1 to TRBJ2-1, with 7 positions matching TRBD2. The CDR3 runs 15 residues. The V gene end was trimmed by 2 bases and the J gene end by 5 bases; junction bases not matched to a gene: 6. Per the germline V gene, CDR1 is MGHRA and CDR2 is YSYEKL. CDR3 nucleotides: TGCGCCAGCAGCCAAAGCCCCCGGGGGGACAATGAGCAGTTCTTC. Protein: CASSQSPRGDNEQFF.

This rearrangement joins TRBV29-1 to TRBJ2-1; the D call may be TRBD1 or TRBD2 (5 bases each). This CDR3 is 14 amino acids long. V was shortened by 3 bases and J by 4 bases, with 13 bases between the two germline ends. Per germline, CDR1 SQVTM and CDR2 ANQGSEA. The chain's CDR3 is CSVDRRDGYNEQFF. The CDR3 coding sequence is TGCAGCGTTGACCGTCGGGACGGGTACAATGAGCAGTTCTTC.

This chain joins TRBV10-3 and TRBJ1-1, with 8 bases identical to TRBD1. The J segment lost 3 bases and the V segment lost 3 bases, leaving 9 bases of the junction unmatched. In germline, CDR1 is ENHRY, CDR2 SYGVKD. This CDR3 contains 16 residues. The CDR3 protein is CAISDGQGSPDTEAFF. The CDR3 DNA sequence: TGTGCCATCAGTGACGGACAGGGAAGCCCCGACACTGAAGCTTTCTTT.

The gene calls are TRBV7-9 and TRBJ2-2; 11 bases align to TRBD2. This CDR3 spans 16 amino acids. From germline, CDR1 is SEHNR and CDR2 FQNEAQ (reference sequence). Trimming at V came to 3 bases and at J to 5 bases, leaving 5 bases not matched to a gene. For the CDR3, the DNA is TGTGCCAGCAGCTTTAGCGGGAGGGCCCGGACCGGGGAGCTGTTTTTT. It translates to CASSFSGRARTGELFF.

This chain joins TRBV14 and TRBJ2-7; D is uncertain. This CDR3 contains 16 residues. V was trimmed by 4 bases and J by 3 bases, leaving 19 bases between them. The germline V gene has CDR1 SGHDN and CDR2 FVKESK. The CDR3 coding sequence is TGTGCCAGCAGCCCACTGGAGACATCTCACTTCTACGAGCAGTACTTC. The encoded protein is CASSPLETSHFYEQYF.

The chain uses TRBV5-7 and TRBJ2-7; tentative D call: TRBD2 (5 bases). TRBV5-7 is classed as an ORF, of uncertain function. V was pared by 2 bases and J by 3 bases, with 12 bases between. The CDR3 runs 14 residues. Written as DNA, the CDR3 is TGTGCCAGCAGCTTAGAGGGAGTTGGCTACGAGCAGTACTTC. Protein product: CASSLEGVGYEQYF.

This clone was recorded once. The V gene is TRBV7-9, the J gene TRBJ2-1; D is ambiguous. Germline values: CDR1 SEHNR, CDR2 FQNEAQ (reference sequence). V lost 2 bases and J 1 base, leaving 9 bases between the germline ends. The CDR3 consists of 15 residues. The CDR3 region is CASSLSGRSYNEQFF. The CDR3 DNA reads TGTGCCAGCAGCTTAAGTGGCAGGTCCTACAATGAGCAGTTCTTC.

The chain links TRBV19 to TRBJ1-5; TRBD1 might be the D (5 bases). This CDR3 region has 16 residues. Looked up from germline, CDR1 is LNHDA and CDR2 is SQIVND (reference sequence). Trimming stripped 3 bases from V and 7 bases from J, with 19 bases between. The CDR3 sequence: CASSMGSGPWGQPQHF. Written as DNA, the CDR3 is TGTGCCAGTAGTATGGGGTCAGGCCCCTGGGGGCAGCCCCAGCATTTT.

This chain uses TRBV13 with TRBJ2-5; 9 bases match TRBD1. The V gene end was trimmed by 1 base and the J gene end by 1 base; junction bases not matched to a gene: 10. Germline V gives CDR1 PRHDT, CDR2 FYEKMQ (reference sequence). The CDR3 totals 18 residues. The CDR3 loop is CASSLEARTGDFQETQYF. The CDR3 DNA sequence: TGTGCCAGCAGCTTAGAGGCACGGACAGGGGATTTCCAAGAGACCCAGTACTTC.

This clone was detected only a few times. The chain carries TRBV28 and TRBJ1-1, with unresolved D. Trimming cost V 6 bases and J 1 base, with 12 bases left between them. The CDR3 totals 14 residues. Germline V gives CDR1 MDHEN, CDR2 SYDVKM. The CDR3 region is CASRLRPENTEAFF. CDR3 nucleotide sequence: TGTGCCAGCAGACTACGGCCAGAGAACACTGAAGCTTTCTTT.

This chain connects TRBV27 to TRBJ2-1, with 9 bases fitting TRBD2. The V gene's germline CDR1 is MNHEY and CDR2 SMNVEV (reference sequence). The CDR3 is 19 residues long. Trimming took 2 bases from V and 7 from J; bases not matched to a gene: 18. CDR3 sequence: CASSLRIPGLAGTLNEQFF. For the CDR3, the DNA is TGTGCCAGCAGTTTACGAATTCCGGGGCTAGCGGGAACCCTGAATGAGCAGTTCTTC.

This rearrangement joins TRBV12-5 to TRBJ2-1; 8 bases line up with TRBD2. Trimming at V came to 0 bases and at J to 8 bases, leaving 12 bases not matched to a gene. Germline V lookup: CDR1 LGHNT, CDR2 FRNRAP. The CDR3 is made up of 17 amino acids. For the CDR3, the DNA is TGTGCTAGTGGTTTGGTAAGGACTAGCCAGGGCAATTATGAGCAGTTCTTC. It is translated as CASGLVRTSQGNYEQFF.

In DNA form, the CDR3 reads TGTGCCAGCAGAGTTTTTGACAGACCCTCCTACGAGCAGTACTTC. This translates into CASRVFDRPSYEQYF. The genes are TRBV6-1 and TRBJ2-7, with a possible D match to TRBD1 (5 bases). Trimming removed 6 bases from V and 0 bases from J, with 15 bases in between. The CDR3 totals 15 residues. Germline CDR1 is MNHNS and CDR2 is SASEGT.

This chain connects TRBV29-1 to TRBJ2-7; TRBD1 aligns across 7 bases. V gave up 6 bases and J gave up 0 bases; unmatched junction bases: 5. The length of the CDR3 is 13 residues. Germline values: CDR1 SQVTM, CDR2 ANQGSEA. CDR3 DNA sequence: TGCAGCGTAACAGGGGCCTACTCCTACGAGCAGTACTTC. This codes for CSVTGAYSYEQYF.

The J gene is TRBJ2-3, the V gene TRBV27; 12 nucleotides align to TRBD1. The CDR3 extends over 18 amino acids. V gave up 7 bases and J gave up 2 bases; unmatched junction bases: 13. Looked up from germline, CDR1 is MNHEY and CDR2 is SMNVEV (reference sequence). The CDR3: CASTSIAEGQGATDTQYF. The CDR3 DNA reads TGTGCCAGCACTAGCATAGCGGAGGGACAGGGGGCCACAGATACGCAGTATTTT.

CDR3 bases: TGTGCCAGTCAGGGGTCTGATGAGCCCCAGCATTTT. This gives the protein CASQGSDEPQHF. The V call is TRBV7-9, the J call TRBJ1-5, with a weak D call TRBD1 (6 bases). The V gene lost 9 bases and the J gene lost 8 bases, with 14 bases spanning the gap. This CDR3 region has 12 residues. Germline assignment: CDR1 SEHNR and CDR2 FQNEAQ (reference sequence). Looking up the rest from reference TRBV7-9 and TRBJ1-5 gives the full variable domain: DTGVSQNPRHKITKRGQNVTFRCDPISEHNRLYWYRQTLGQGPEFLTYFQNEAQLEKSRLLSDRFSAERPKGSFSTLEIQRTEQGDSAMYLCASQGSDEPQHFGDGTRLSIL.

The rearrangement joins TRBV7-2 to TRBJ2-1; 8 nucleotides agree with TRBD2. The CDR3 is 12 residues long. Germline CDR1 is SGHTA and CDR2 is FQGNSA. V shed 5 bases, J shed 7 bases, and the junction held 1 base outside the gene matches. CDR3 DNA: TGTGCCAGCAGCGCTAGCGGGAATGAGCAGTTCTTC. Amino acid sequence: CASSASGNEQFF.

The chain carries TRBV14 and TRBJ2-1, with D possibly TRBD1 on 6 matching bases. The CDR3 contains 19 residues. The V and J ends lost 1 base and 3 bases respectively, with 22 bases between them. The germline V gene encodes CDR1 SGHDN and CDR2 FVKESK. CDR3 nucleotides: TGTGCCAGCAGCCAAGCTTCTCAGGGGTCCCCCATTGACTACAATGAGCAGTTCTTC. Protein sequence: CASSQASQGSPIDYNEQFF.

The rearrangement uses TRBV2 and TRBJ2-7; TRBD1 might be the D (5 bases). Looked up from germline, CDR1 is SNHLY and CDR2 is FYNNEI. The CDR3 spans 11 residues. V was shortened by 11 bases and J by 3 bases, with 11 bases between the two germline ends. The CDR3 DNA is TGTGCCTTCAGGGAACTCTACGAGCAGTACTTC. It specifies CAFRELYEQYF.

The chain combines TRBV6-5 with TRBJ2-7; D is perhaps TRBD2 (5 bases). The CDR3 runs to 15 residues. Germline V lookup: CDR1 MNHEY, CDR2 SVGAGI. V dropped 4 bases and J dropped 0 bases, with 13 bases sitting between them. This CDR3 reads CASSFRPTSSYEQYF. CDR3 coding DNA: TGTGCCAGCAGTTTTCGGCCAACTAGCTCCTACGAGCAGTACTTC.

At least ten counts were recorded for this clone. The rearrangement joins TRBV6-4 to TRBJ2-1; no clear D gene. The CDR3 runs 13 residues. The germline V gene encodes CDR1 MRHNA and CDR2 SNTAGT. V was clipped by 3 bases and J by 2 bases, with 5 bases between them. The CDR3 loop is CASSESPYNEQFF. The CDR3 nucleotides read TGTGCCAGCAGTGAATCCCCCTACAATGAGCAGTTCTTC.

Here the CDR3 reads CASAFGFRISYEQYF. The CDR3, as DNA: TGTGCCAGCGCGTTCGGGTTCAGGATTTCCTACGAGCAGTACTTC. The chain combines TRBV6-4 with TRBJ2-7; D is undetermined. Trimming removed 8 bases at V and 1 base at J, with 18 bases between. There are 15 residues in the CDR3. CDR1 MRHNA and CDR2 SNTAGT come from the germline V gene.

This chain connects TRBV14 to TRBJ2-1, with D tentatively TRBD2 (6 bases). This CDR3 spans 16 amino acids. Trimming removed 2 bases at V and 1 base at J, with 12 bases between. The germline V gene has CDR1 SGHDN and CDR2 FVKESK. The CDR3 spells CASSQQAGWSYNEQFF. CDR3 coding DNA: TGTGCCAGCAGCCAACAGGCGGGGTGGTCCTACAATGAGCAGTTCTTC.

The CDR3 sequence is CASSLGIRAPYNEQFF. The CDR3 DNA reads TGTGCCAGCAGTTTGGGAATTAGGGCGCCGTACAATGAGCAGTTCTTC. The V gene is TRBV27, the J gene TRBJ2-1; D uncertain. CDR1 MNHEY and CDR2 SMNVEV come from the germline V gene (reference sequence). Trimming stripped 3 bases from V and 4 bases from J, with 16 bases between. The CDR3 is made up of 16 amino acids.